This T cell receptor beta chain comes out of a study of CD8 T cells in Susac syndrome. Germline CDR1 MNHEY, CDR2 SVGEGT. This CDR3 is built from 14 residues. The V gene lost 7 bases and the J gene lost 4 bases, with 13 bases spanning the gap. With random hexamers, about 0.45 to 1 ug RNA was reverse transcribed. TCRdb reprocessed the immunoSEQ multiplex PCR reads with MiXCR, giving one entry per CDR3 protein. Of hundreds of thousands of distinct CDR3 sequences in the sample, around 85% are singletons; the top ten hold 0.09% to 0.15%. Specimen: CD8+ T cells from PBMCs. The TCR sequence derives from a human donor with multiple sclerosis. V is TRBV6-2 or TRBV6-3 and J is TRBJ2-2; D possibly matches TRBD1 or TRBD2 (5 bases each). The CDR3 DNA is TGTGCCAGCACCTTTGGGGGTGCCACCGGGGAGCTGTTTTTT. Translated, it gives CASTFGGATGELFF.